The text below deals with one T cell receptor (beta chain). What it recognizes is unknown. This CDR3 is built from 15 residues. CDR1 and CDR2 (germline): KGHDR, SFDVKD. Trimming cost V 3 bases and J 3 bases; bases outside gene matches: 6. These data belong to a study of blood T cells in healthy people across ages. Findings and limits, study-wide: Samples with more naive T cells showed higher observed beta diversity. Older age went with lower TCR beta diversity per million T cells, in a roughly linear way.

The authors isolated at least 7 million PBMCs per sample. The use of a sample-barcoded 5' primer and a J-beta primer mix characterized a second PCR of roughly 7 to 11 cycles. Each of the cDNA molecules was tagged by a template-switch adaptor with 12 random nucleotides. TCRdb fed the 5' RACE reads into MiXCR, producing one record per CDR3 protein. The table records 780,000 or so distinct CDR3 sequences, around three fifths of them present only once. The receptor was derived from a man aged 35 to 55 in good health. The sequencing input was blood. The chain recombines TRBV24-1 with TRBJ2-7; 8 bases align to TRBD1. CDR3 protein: CATSDPTTGVYEQYF. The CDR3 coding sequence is TGTGCCACCAGTGATCCGACGACAGGGGTCTACGAGCAGTACTTC.